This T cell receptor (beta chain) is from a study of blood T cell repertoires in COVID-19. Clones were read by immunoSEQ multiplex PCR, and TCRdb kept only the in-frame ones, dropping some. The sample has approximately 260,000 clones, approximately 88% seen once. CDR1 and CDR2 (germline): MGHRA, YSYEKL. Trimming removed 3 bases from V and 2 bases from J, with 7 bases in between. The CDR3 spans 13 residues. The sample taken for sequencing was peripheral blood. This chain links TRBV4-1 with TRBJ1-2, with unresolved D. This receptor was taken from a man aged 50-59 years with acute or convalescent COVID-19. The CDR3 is CASSHPGNYGYTF. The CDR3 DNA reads TGCGCCAGCAGCCACCCGGGGAACTATGGCTACACCTTC.